This T cell receptor (beta chain) emerged from a study of shared clonotypes between healthy human individuals. The naive CD8 subset, CD45RO-negative cells positively selected for CCR7, excluded terminally differentiated effector memory CD45RA+ cells. Sorted-subset replicate PCRs used 150 to 200 ng DNA, roughly 28,000 T cell genomes. Libraries were prepared by immunoSEQ multiplex PCR; TCRdb keeps only in-frame clonotypes and omits some of them. This sample has some 2 million clones; about 95% occur once, and the top ten carry roughly 1.2%. The ends were cut back, 1 base at V and 4 bases at J, with 13 bases in the middle. The length of the CDR3 is 15 residues. Germline CDR1 MGHRA, CDR2 YSYEKL.

The chain links TRBV4-1 to TRBJ2-5; the D gene could be TRBD1 or TRBD2 (5 bases each). The specimen sequenced was naive CD8+ T cells sorted from blood. The clonotype originates from a man younger than 35 in good health. The CDR3 loop reads CASSQGGGGGETQYF. The DNA of the CDR3 is TGCGCCAGCAGCCAAGGAGGTGGGGGTGGAGAGACCCAGTACTTC.